This T cell receptor beta chain stems from a study of identical twins. MiXCR, applied by TCRdb to the 5' RACE reads, yields one record per CDR3 protein. The repertoire holds more than 650,000 distinct CDR3 sequences, around 6% seen once, with roughly 1.6% in the top ten. The CDR3 is 19 amino acids. V lost 4 bases and J lost 1; bases outside the gene matches: 11. General study results and limits: Rather than following the same donors, the conclusions depended on cross-sectional statistical analysis. Carriage of fewer insertions was seen in abundant cord blood beta clonotypes, whereas memory repertoires showed none.

This clonotype was observed many times. Its antigen is unidentified. In every case, the donor was a healthy Caucasian. The rearrangement uses TRBV12-3 or TRBV12-4 and TRBJ1-3; 12 bases line up with TRBD1. The sequence derives from a man younger than 35 in good health. Sequencing used naive T cells sorted from blood. CDR3 loop: CASSSLGTGGLLSGNTIYF. The CDR3 bases are TGTGCCAGCAGTTCTCTCGGGACAGGGGGCTTGTTGTCTGGAAACACCATATATTTT.